A selection of T cell receptor beta chains follows, all from one sample in a study of neurological immune-mediated disorders. TCRdb independently ran MiXCR on the 5' RACE reads; one entry per CDR3 protein. The repertoire holds about 62,000 distinct CDR3 sequences, with under 5.5% as singletons. The sequencing input was PBMCs. These receptors came from a woman between 50 and 59 years old with multiple sclerosis. Each CDR3 is given with its conserved first and last residue. A D gene is named only where the DNA matches it firmly. Expanded clones get a size class; other rows say once, few or many, or leave the size out.

abundance: many; d_gene: TRBD2; j_gene: TRBJ2-1; v_gene: TRBV29-1; CDR3aa: CSALFSGNEQFF; CDR3nt: TGCAGCGCTCTTTTTAGCGGGAATGAGCAGTTCTTC
abundance: many; d_gene: .; j_gene: TRBJ1-4; v_gene: TRBV20-1; CDR3aa: CSAIDVIYATNEKLFF; CDR3nt: TGCAGTGCGATTGACGTCATCTATGCAACTAATGAAAAACTGTTTTTT
abundance: many; d_gene: .; j_gene: TRBJ1-1; v_gene: TRBV7-2; CDR3aa: CASSRQRNTEAFF; CDR3nt: TGTGCCAGCAGCCGACAGAGGAACACTGAAGCTTTCTTT
abundance: many; d_gene: TRBD2; j_gene: TRBJ2-3; v_gene: TRBV20-1; CDR3aa: CSAGPSGTDTQYF; CDR3nt: TGCAGTGCTGGTCCTAGCGGGACAGATACGCAGTATTTT
abundance: many; d_gene: TRBD1; j_gene: TRBJ1-1; v_gene: TRBV18; CDR3aa: CASSPRTGAAAFF; CDR3nt: TGTGCCAGCTCACCCCGGACAGGGGCGGCAGCTTTCTTT
abundance: many; d_gene: .; j_gene: TRBJ1-1; v_gene: TRBV12-3/TRBV12-4; CDR3aa: CASSFVNTEAFF; CDR3nt: TGTGCCAGCAGTTTTGTGAACACTGAAGCTTTCTTT
abundance: many; d_gene: .; j_gene: TRBJ1-1; v_gene: TRBV5-6; CDR3aa: CASSRPTGNTEAFF; CDR3nt: TGTGCCAGCAGCCGCCCGACAGGAAACACTGAAGCTTTCTTT
abundance: few; d_gene: .; j_gene: TRBJ1-1; v_gene: TRBV18; CDR3aa: CASSPGTTEAFF; CDR3nt: TGTGCCAGCTCACCCGGGACGACTGAAGCTTTCTTT
abundance: many; d_gene: TRBD2; j_gene: TRBJ2-2; v_gene: TRBV7-3; CDR3aa: CASSLGLVPGELFF; CDR3nt: TGTGCCAGCAGCTTAGGACTAGTCCCCGGGGAGCTGTTTTTT
abundance: many; d_gene: .; j_gene: TRBJ2-2; v_gene: TRBV7-2; CDR3aa: CASSLRANTGELFF; CDR3nt: TGTGCCAGCAGCTTACGAGCGAACACCGGGGAGCTGTTTTTT
abundance: many; d_gene: TRBD2; j_gene: TRBJ2-5; v_gene: TRBV24-1; CDR3aa: CATSDPRRGEETQYF; CDR3nt: TGTGCCACCAGTGACCCGCGACGGGGGGAAGAGACCCAGTACTTC
abundance: many; d_gene: .; j_gene: TRBJ1-6; v_gene: TRBV9; CDR3aa: CASSPHPDSSSYNSPLHF; CDR3nt: TGTGCCAGCAGCCCCCACCCCGACTCGAGCTCCTATAATTCACCCCTCCACTTT
abundance: many; d_gene: .; j_gene: TRBJ2-3; v_gene: TRBV10-1; CDR3aa: CASSDWGATDTQYF; CDR3nt: TGCGCCAGCAGTGATTGGGGGGCCACAGATACGCAGTATTTT
abundance: many; d_gene: TRBD1; j_gene: TRBJ2-3; v_gene: TRBV5-1; CDR3aa: CASNYNPPGQGLDTQYF; CDR3nt: TGCGCCAGCAACTATAACCCGCCGGGACAGGGTTTAGATACGCAGTATTTT
abundance: .; d_gene: .; j_gene: TRBJ1-5; v_gene: TRBV5-1; CDR3aa: CASSLGQNQPQNF; CDR3nt: TGCGCCAGCAGCCTGGGACAAAATCAGCCCCAGAATTTT
abundance: many; d_gene: .; j_gene: TRBJ2-5; v_gene: TRBV7-7; CDR3aa: CASSLNLQETQYF; CDR3nt: TGTGCTAGCAGCTTAAACTTACAAGAGACCCAGTACTTC
abundance: few; d_gene: .; j_gene: TRBJ1-2; v_gene: TRBV2; CDR3aa: CASSGQAQGQTF; CDR3nt: TGTGCCAGCAGTGGTCAAGCTCAGGGCCAAACCTTC
abundance: .; d_gene: TRBD1; j_gene: TRBJ1-4; v_gene: TRBV6-1; CDR3aa: CASSAGTAGEKLFF; CDR3nt: TGTGCCAGCAGTGCCGGGACAGCTGGGGAAAAACTGTTTTTT
abundance: many; d_gene: TRBD2; j_gene: TRBJ2-1; v_gene: TRBV10-1; CDR3aa: CASSESLPSGGEQFF; CDR3nt: TGCGCCAGCAGTGAGTCTCTCCCTAGCGGTGGTGAGCAGTTCTTC
abundance: many; d_gene: TRBD2; j_gene: TRBJ2-7; v_gene: TRBV20-1; CDR3aa: CSARGLAGDNYEQYF; CDR3nt: TGCAGTGCTAGAGGACTAGCGGGGGACAACTACGAGCAGTACTTC
abundance: many; d_gene: .; j_gene: TRBJ2-5; v_gene: TRBV3-1; CDR3aa: CASSPMLANQETQYF; CDR3nt: TGTGCCAGCAGCCCCATGCTGGCTAACCAAGAGACCCAGTACTTC
abundance: many; d_gene: TRBD2; j_gene: TRBJ2-5; v_gene: TRBV20-1; CDR3aa: CSASSPTSGQETQYF; CDR3nt: TGCAGTGCTTCCTCGCCGACTAGCGGCCAAGAGACCCAGTACTTC
abundance: many; d_gene: .; j_gene: TRBJ2-3; v_gene: TRBV6-1; CDR3aa: CASSETRVPDTQYF; CDR3nt: TGTGCCAGCAGTGAAACGAGGGTCCCAGATACGCAGTATTTT
abundance: many; d_gene: TRBD1; j_gene: TRBJ2-3; v_gene: TRBV9; CDR3aa: CASSVGGTGGDLTDTQYF; CDR3nt: TGTGCCAGCAGCGTAGGAGGGACAGGGGGCGATTTAACAGATACGCAGTATTTT